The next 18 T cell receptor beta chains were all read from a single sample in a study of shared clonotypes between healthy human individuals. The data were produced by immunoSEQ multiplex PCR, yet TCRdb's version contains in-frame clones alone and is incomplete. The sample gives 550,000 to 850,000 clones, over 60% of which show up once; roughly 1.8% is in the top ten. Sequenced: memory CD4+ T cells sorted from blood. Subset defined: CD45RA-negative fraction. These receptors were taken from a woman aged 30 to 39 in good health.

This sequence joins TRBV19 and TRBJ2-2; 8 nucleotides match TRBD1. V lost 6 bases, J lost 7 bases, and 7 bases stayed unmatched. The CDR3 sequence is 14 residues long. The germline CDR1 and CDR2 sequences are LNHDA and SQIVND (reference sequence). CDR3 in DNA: TGTGCCAGTAGCCCCCGGACAGGGTTCGGGGAGCTGTTTTTT. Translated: CASSPRTGFGELFF.

The CDR3 spells CASSGNLGIAYEQYF. CDR3 nucleotides: TGCGCCAGCAGCGGAAACCTTGGGATCGCCTACGAGCAGTACTTC. The V and J genes are TRBV5-1 and TRBJ2-7, with D uncertain. Germline V lookup: CDR1 SGHRS, CDR2 YFSETQ. Trimming removed 4 bases from V and 2 bases from J, with 16 bases in between. CDR3 size: 15 residues.

The CDR3 loop reads CASSKDPGPTDTQYF. CDR3 sequence (DNA): TGCGCCAGCAGCAAGGACCCTGGGCCCACAGATACGCAGTATTTT. The V gene is TRBV5-1, the J gene TRBJ2-3; D remains unclear. The CDR3 is 15 amino acids. The germline V gene encodes CDR1 SGHRS and CDR2 YFSETQ. V shed 4 bases and J shed 2 bases, with 14 bases lying between them.

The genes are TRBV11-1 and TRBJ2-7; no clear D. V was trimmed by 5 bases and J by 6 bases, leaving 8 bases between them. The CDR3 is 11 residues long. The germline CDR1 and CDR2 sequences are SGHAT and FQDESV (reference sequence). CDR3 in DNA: TGTGCCAGCAGCCATAGTGGCGAGCAGTACTTC. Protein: CASSHSGEQYF. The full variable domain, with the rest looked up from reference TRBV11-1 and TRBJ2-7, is EAEVAQSPRYKITEKSQAVAFWCDPISGHATLYWYRQILGQGPELLVQFQDESVVDDSQLPKDRFSAERLKGVDSTLKIQPAELGDSAMYLCASSHSGEQYFGPGTRLTVT.

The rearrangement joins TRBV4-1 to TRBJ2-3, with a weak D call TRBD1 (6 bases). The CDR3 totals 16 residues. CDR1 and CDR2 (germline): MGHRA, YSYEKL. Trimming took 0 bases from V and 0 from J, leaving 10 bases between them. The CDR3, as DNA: TGCGCCAGCAGCCAAGAAGGGACAAGGAGCACAGATACGCAGTATTTT. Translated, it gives CASSQEGTRSTDTQYF.

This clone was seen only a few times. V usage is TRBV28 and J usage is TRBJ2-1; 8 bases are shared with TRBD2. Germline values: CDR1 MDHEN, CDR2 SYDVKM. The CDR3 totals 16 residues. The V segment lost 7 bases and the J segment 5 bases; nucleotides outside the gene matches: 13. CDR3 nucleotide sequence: TGTGCCAGCAATGGCGGGAGGACGGATAGGAACAATGAGCAGTTCTTC. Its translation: CASNGGRTDRNNEQFF.

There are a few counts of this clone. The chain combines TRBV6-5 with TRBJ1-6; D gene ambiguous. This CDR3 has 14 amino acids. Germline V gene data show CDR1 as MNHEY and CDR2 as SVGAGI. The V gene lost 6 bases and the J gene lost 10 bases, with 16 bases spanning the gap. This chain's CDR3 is CASSHSQARSPLHF. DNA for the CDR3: TGTGCCAGCAGCCATAGCCAGGCCCGATCACCCCTCCACTTT.

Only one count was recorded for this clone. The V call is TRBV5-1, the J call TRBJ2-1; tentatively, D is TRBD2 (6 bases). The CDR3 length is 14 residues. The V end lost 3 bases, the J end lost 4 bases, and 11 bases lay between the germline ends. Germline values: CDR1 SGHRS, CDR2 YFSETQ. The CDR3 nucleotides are TGCGCCAGCAGCTCTTCGGCGGGATACAATGAGCAGTTCTTC. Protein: CASSSSAGYNEQFF.

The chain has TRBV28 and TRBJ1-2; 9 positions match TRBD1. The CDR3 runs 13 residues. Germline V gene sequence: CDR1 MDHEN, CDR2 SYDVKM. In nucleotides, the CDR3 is TGTGCGATTCCGGGACAGGGCAACTATGGCTACACCTTC. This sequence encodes CAIPGQGNYGYTF.

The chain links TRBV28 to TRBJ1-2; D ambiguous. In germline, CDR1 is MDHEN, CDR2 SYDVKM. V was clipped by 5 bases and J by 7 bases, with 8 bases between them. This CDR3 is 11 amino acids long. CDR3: CASSAQSGYTF. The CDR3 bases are TGTGCCAGCAGTGCCCAGTCTGGCTACACCTTC.

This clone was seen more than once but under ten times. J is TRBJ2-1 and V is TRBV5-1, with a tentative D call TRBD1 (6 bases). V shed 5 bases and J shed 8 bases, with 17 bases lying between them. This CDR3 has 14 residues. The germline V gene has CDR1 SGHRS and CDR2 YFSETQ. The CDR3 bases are TGCGCCAGCAGGAGGGCAGGGGATGGTCATGAGCAGTTCTTC. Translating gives CASRRAGDGHEQFF.

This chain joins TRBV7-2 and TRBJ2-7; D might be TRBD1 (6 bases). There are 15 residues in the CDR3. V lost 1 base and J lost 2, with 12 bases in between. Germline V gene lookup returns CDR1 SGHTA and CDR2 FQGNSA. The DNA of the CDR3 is TGTGCCAGCAGCTTAGTTGGGACAACCACCTACGAGCAGTACTTC. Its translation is CASSLVGTTTYEQYF.

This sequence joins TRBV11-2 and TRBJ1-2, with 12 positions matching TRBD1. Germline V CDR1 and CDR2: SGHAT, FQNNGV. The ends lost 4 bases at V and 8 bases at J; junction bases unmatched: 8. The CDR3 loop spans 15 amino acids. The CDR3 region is CASSWGQGAVGGYTF. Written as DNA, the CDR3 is TGTGCCAGCAGCTGGGGACAGGGGGCGGTAGGAGGCTACACCTTC.

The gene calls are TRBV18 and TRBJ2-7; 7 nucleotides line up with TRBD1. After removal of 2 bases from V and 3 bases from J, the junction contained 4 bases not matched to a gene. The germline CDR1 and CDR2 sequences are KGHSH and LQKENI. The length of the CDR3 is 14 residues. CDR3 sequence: CASSPVGQNYEQYF. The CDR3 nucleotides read TGTGCCAGCTCACCAGTGGGACAGAACTACGAGCAGTACTTC.

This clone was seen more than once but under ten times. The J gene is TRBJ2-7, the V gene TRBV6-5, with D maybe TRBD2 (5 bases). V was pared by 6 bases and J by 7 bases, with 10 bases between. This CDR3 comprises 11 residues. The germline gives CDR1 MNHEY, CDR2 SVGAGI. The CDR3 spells CASRSSGEQYF. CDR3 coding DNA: TGTGCCAGCAGATCATCGGGGGAGCAGTACTTC.

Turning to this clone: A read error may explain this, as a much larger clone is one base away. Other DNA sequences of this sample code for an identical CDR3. CDR3 in DNA: TGTGCCAGCAGGACAGGAATGAACACTGAAGCTTTCTTT. It codes for CASRTGMNTEAFF. The V gene is TRBV5-6, the J gene TRBJ1-1; D possibly corresponds to TRBD1 (6 bases). With 5 bases removed from V and 0 bases from J, the gap between germline ends came to 8 bases. This CDR3 has 13 amino acids. Germline-derived CDR1 and CDR2 are SGHDT and YYEEEE.

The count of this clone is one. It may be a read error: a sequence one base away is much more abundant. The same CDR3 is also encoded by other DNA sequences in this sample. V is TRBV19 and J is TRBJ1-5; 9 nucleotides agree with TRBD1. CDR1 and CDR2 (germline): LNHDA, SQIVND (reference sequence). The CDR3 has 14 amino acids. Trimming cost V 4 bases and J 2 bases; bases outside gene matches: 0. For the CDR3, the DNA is TGTGCCAGTAGTAGGACAGGGGGCAATCAGCCCCAGCATTTT. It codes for CASSRTGGNQPQHF.

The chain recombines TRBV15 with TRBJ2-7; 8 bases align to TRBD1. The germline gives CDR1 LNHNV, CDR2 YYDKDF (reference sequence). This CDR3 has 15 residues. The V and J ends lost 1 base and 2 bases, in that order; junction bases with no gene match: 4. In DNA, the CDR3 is TGTGCCACCAGCAGAGCCCCGGGACAGGCCTACGAGCAGTACTTC. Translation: CATSRAPGQAYEQYF.